This T cell receptor (beta chain) was obtained from a study of CXCR3-negative and CXCR3-positive naive CD8 T cells. With UMI labels, 5' RACE was used to prepare the TRB cDNA libraries. TCRdb derives one entry per CDR3 protein from the 5' RACE reads, leaving out DNA. This repertoire includes 70,000 to 100,000 distinct CDR3 sequences. The CDR3 covers 15 residues. The germline V gene has CDR1 SGHAT and CDR2 FQNNGV. The clonotype comes from a human donor in good health. Some clones in this sample may be carry-over from other donors' samples. Specimen: naive CXCR3- CD8+ T cells from blood. The subset here: CD45RO-CCR7+CD27+CD95- naive CD8+ T cells lacking CXCR3 (TNR3-). This chain connects TRBV11-2 to TRBJ2-3; with no DNA, the TCRdb D assignment of TRBD2 cannot be verified. CDR3 in amino acids: CASSLDFSEEDTQYF.